The rows below give T cell receptor beta chains drawn from one sample of a study of T cell changes during pregnancy in multiple sclerosis. Generated by immunoSEQ multiplex PCR, the TCRdb table keeps only in-frame clones and is missing some. The profile shows around 62,000 clones, over 80% of them singletons. Sequenced material: CD4+ T cells from peripheral blood mononuclear cells, taken in the first trimester of pregnancy. The receptors were gathered from a female donor with multiple sclerosis, enrolled in a pregnancy study. CDR3s include the opening cysteine and the closing phenylalanine or tryptophan. Fields, in order: J gene, V gene, CDR3 protein.

>TRBJ2-3|TRBV6-1
CASRTGDTQYF
>TRBJ1-5|TRBV5-4
CASSFAGQGRNQPQHF
>TRBJ1-6|TRBV7-9
CASSLVAGGISPLHF
>TRBJ2-7|TRBV4-3
CASSQDFQSSYEQYF
>TRBJ2-3|TRBV6-5
CASSLDSGTDTQYF
>TRBJ2-5|TRBV9
CASSPLGGETQYF
>TRBJ1-1|TRBV5-5
CASSFQGARSEAFF
>TRBJ2-3|TRBV5-1
CASSLRQGDTDTQYF
>TRBJ2-7|TRBV9
CASSAAGTGGNEQYF
>TRBJ2-2|TRBV27
CASSLRDTGELFF
>TRBJ2-7|TRBV9
CASSPAGGAEEQYF
>TRBJ1-6|TRBV6-5
CASSYSVQGGNSPLHF
>TRBJ1-2|TRBV4-3
CASSHPDRDDGYTF
>TRBJ2-4|TRBV7-9
CASRPRGGRNIQYF
>TRBJ1-2|TRBV30
CAWRGQAIYGYTF
>TRBJ2-2|TRBV7-9
CASSLSPRDTGELFF
>TRBJ2-5|TRBV15
CATSRGGTTKETQYF
>TRBJ1-2|TRBV7-8
CASSLQGDRGYTF